Below, one T cell receptor (beta chain) is given with its context. The target antigen is unknown. A roughly 200 ng quantity of DNA, approximately 29,000 T cell genomes, went into the sorted-subset replicate PCRs. Assay used: immunoSEQ multiplex PCR; TCRdb lists only in-frame clones, some missing. The repertoire holds fewer than 350,000 clones, with roughly 91% as singletons. These data belong to a study of shared clonotypes between healthy human individuals. At the level of the study: Each donor's CD8 memory used one plate, CD8 naive two, each CD4 subset three.

Study-wide results and limits: Between a handful of donors, naive CD4 clonotypes were shared at a level of approximately 5%. When compared with the clonotypes that were shared by all four sorted-subset donors, the non-shared clonotypes turned out to have lower generation probabilities.

This TCR was recovered from a man in his late teens or twenties in good health. The sequenced material came from memory CD8+ T cells sorted from blood. Indicated subset: CD45RO+ cells pooled with CCR7-negative TemRA cells.

The CDR3 DNA reads as TGTGCCTGGAGTACAGGGATAAATGAGCAGTTCTTC. Protein product: CAWSTGINEQFF. The chain has TRBV30 and TRBJ2-1, with D perhaps TRBD1 (6 bases). With 2 bases removed from V and 7 bases from J, the gap between germline ends came to 9 bases. Germline V gene lookup returns CDR1 GTSNPN and CDR2 SVGIG (reference sequence). The CDR3 spans 12 residues.